The rows below give T cell receptor beta chains drawn from one sample of a study of beta chain features in type 1 diabetes. Using immunoSEQ multiplex PCR, the repertoire was profiled, and TCRdb retains in-frame clones only, with some absent. The sample includes approximately 150,000 clones, about 13% of them seen just once. The sequencing sample was made of central memory CD4+ T cells from blood. The receptors here all came from a young man with type 1 diabetes. CDR3s include the opening cysteine and the closing phenylalanine or tryptophan. Each record gives: CDR3 length, clone size, V gene, J gene, D gene, CDR3 DNA, CDR3 protein. D genes are given only for firm matches. A row's size may be missing; if present it is once, few, many or a size class.

length: 18; size: few; V: TRBV28; J: TRBJ1-3; D: NA; DNA: TGTGCCAGCAGCCTCAGGGTTCGCGCGGCCAACTCTGGAAACACCATATATTTT; CDR3: CASSLRVRAANSGNTIYF
length: 17; size: NA; V: TRBV15; J: TRBJ2-2; D: NA; DNA: TGTGCCACCAGCAGAGCTCCGACCGAAACGAACACCGGGGAGCTGTTTTTT; CDR3: CATSRAPTETNTGELFF
length: 14; size: NA; V: TRBV19; J: TRBJ1-5; D: NA; DNA: TGTGCCAGTAGTGGGGGGGTAGGCAATCAGCCCCAGCATTTT; CDR3: CASSGGVGNQPQHF
length: 14; size: NA; V: TRBV6-1; J: TRBJ2-1; D: TRBD1; DNA: TGTGCCAGCAGCCCCGGGACAGGGGTTAATGAGCAGTTCTTC; CDR3: CASSPGTGVNEQFF
length: 15; size: many; V: TRBV2; J: TRBJ2-4; D: TRBD1; DNA: TGTGCCAGCAGTGAAGACAGGGGATCAAAAAACATTCAGTACTTC; CDR3: CASSEDRGSKNIQYF
length: 13; size: NA; V: TRBV5-4; J: TRBJ2-2; D: NA; DNA: TGTGCCAGCACCGAGCTTGTATCCGGGGAGCTGTTTTTT; CDR3: CASTELVSGELFF
length: 14; size: NA; V: TRBV9; J: TRBJ2-5; D: NA; DNA: TGTGCCAGCAGCGTGGGCAGCTTCCAAGAGACCCAGTACTTC; CDR3: CASSVGSFQETQYF
length: 15; size: NA; V: TRBV5-4; J: TRBJ1-2; D: NA; DNA: TGTGCCAGCAGCTCCGCTCAGGCGACCAACTATGGCTACACCTTC; CDR3: CASSSAQATNYGYTF
length: 13; size: few; V: TRBV9; J: TRBJ2-3; D: NA; DNA: TGTGCCAGCAGCGTAGCGGGGAAGGATACGCAGTATTTT; CDR3: CASSVAGKDTQYF
length: 16; size: many; V: TRBV4-1; J: TRBJ2-3; D: NA; DNA: TGCGCCAGCAGCCATGCCGCGGCAGGGTGGCAGGATACGCAGTATTTT; CDR3: CASSHAAAGWQDTQYF
length: 14; size: NA; V: TRBV2; J: TRBJ2-2; D: TRBD1; DNA: TGTGCCAGCAGTGGACGGACAGGGAGCGGGGAGCTGTTTTTT; CDR3: CASSGRTGSGELFF
length: 16; size: once; V: TRBV7-6; J: TRBJ2-5; D: TRBD2; DNA: TGTGCCAGCAGCTTAGGTAGCGGGGGGGCGATTGAGACCCAGTACTTC; CDR3: CASSLGSGGAIETQYF
length: 13; size: NA; V: TRBV30; J: TRBJ1-2; D: NA; DNA: TGTGCCTGGAGTTCCGGGACTAACTATGGCTACACCTTC; CDR3: CAWSSGTNYGYTF
length: 13; size: few; V: TRBV29-1; J: TRBJ2-7; D: NA; DNA: TGCAGCGTTGAGACTGGAGGGCCTTACGAGCAGTACTTC; CDR3: CSVETGGPYEQYF
length: 15; size: few; V: TRBV11-3; J: TRBJ2-1; D: TRBD2; DNA: TGTGCCAGCAGCCTTAGCGGGGGGAATTACAATGAGCAGTTCTTC; CDR3: CASSLSGGNYNEQFF
length: 13; size: few; V: TRBV2; J: TRBJ1-5; D: NA; DNA: TGTGCCAGCAGTGAAGAGAGTTATCAGCCCCAGCATTTT; CDR3: CASSEESYQPQHF
length: 11; size: NA; V: TRBV7-9; J: TRBJ1-2; D: NA; DNA: TGTGCCAGCAGCTTAGAGATTGGCTACACCTTC; CDR3: CASSLEIGYTF
length: 15; size: many; V: TRBV29-1; J: TRBJ2-7; D: TRBD2; DNA: TGCAGCGTTGACTCTACAAGCGGGGTGTCCTACGAGCAGTACTTC; CDR3: CSVDSTSGVSYEQYF
length: 15; size: NA; V: TRBV28; J: TRBJ2-3; D: TRBD1; DNA: TGTGCCAGCGGACCCGGGACAGGGAGTGCAGATACGCAGTATTTT; CDR3: CASGPGTGSADTQYF
length: 15; size: many; V: TRBV5-1; J: TRBJ1-1; D: NA; DNA: TGCGCCAGCAGCTTGGACGGGGTAATGAACACTGAAGCTTTCTTT; CDR3: CASSLDGVMNTEAFF
length: 17; size: NA; V: TRBV7-9; J: TRBJ2-2; D: TRBD1; DNA: TGTGCCAGCAGCCCCAGGACAGGGGGTCCAAACACCGGGGAGCTGTTTTTT; CDR3: CASSPRTGGPNTGELFF
length: 15; size: NA; V: TRBV6-1; J: TRBJ1-5; D: TRBD1; DNA: TGTGCCAGCAGTCGGACAGGGATTGGCAATCAGCCCCAGCATTTT; CDR3: CASSRTGIGNQPQHF
length: 15; size: few; V: TRBV30; J: TRBJ2-7; D: TRBD1; DNA: TGTGCCTGGAGTGTTGGACAGGGGGCTTGGTACGAGCAGTACTTC; CDR3: CAWSVGQGAWYEQYF
length: 14; size: NA; V: TRBV19; J: TRBJ1-5; D: NA; DNA: TGTGCCAGTAGTCCCAGGCATAGCAATCAGCCCCAGCATTTT; CDR3: CASSPRHSNQPQHF
length: 15; size: few; V: TRBV5-6; J: TRBJ1-5; D: NA; DNA: TGTGCCAGCAGCTTGGCTGCCGGGAGCAATCAGCCCCAGCATTTT; CDR3: CASSLAAGSNQPQHF
length: 15; size: NA; V: TRBV29-1; J: TRBJ2-2; D: TRBD1; DNA: TGCAGCTACCTTGGGGACAGGGCGGTCGGCGGGGAGCTGTTTTTT; CDR3: CSYLGDRAVGGELFF
length: 15; size: few; V: TRBV7-3; J: TRBJ2-7; D: TRBD1; DNA: TGTGCCAGCAGCTTACCGGGACAGGGGAAAAGCGAGCAGTACTTC; CDR3: CASSLPGQGKSEQYF
length: 17; size: NA; V: TRBV2; J: TRBJ2-6; D: TRBD1; DNA: TGTGCCAGCAGCCCGGGACAGGCTAGCTCTGGGGCCAACGTCCTGACTTTC; CDR3: CASSPGQASSGANVLTF
length: 15; size: few; V: TRBV7-6; J: TRBJ2-1; D: TRBD2; DNA: TGTGCCAGCAGCAGAACTAGCGGGGAGTACCATGAGCAGTTCTTC; CDR3: CASSRTSGEYHEQFF
length: 13; size: few; V: TRBV9; J: TRBJ2-3; D: NA; DNA: TGTGCCAGCAGGCAGGATCGCACAGATACGCAGTATTTT; CDR3: CASRQDRTDTQYF
length: 13; size: many; V: TRBV29-1; J: TRBJ1-1; D: NA; DNA: TGCAGCGTTGAAAACCATTCGAACACTGAAGCTTTCTTT; CDR3: CSVENHSNTEAFF
length: 15; size: NA; V: TRBV5-4; J: TRBJ1-5; D: NA; DNA: TGTGCCAGCAGCCGGGACGGAGTCGGCAAACAGCCCCAGCATTTT; CDR3: CASSRDGVGKQPQHF
length: 15; size: NA; V: TRBV27; J: TRBJ1-1; D: NA; DNA: TGTGCCAGCAGAGGTTTTCAGGGCGGGGACACTGAAGCTTTCTTT; CDR3: CASRGFQGGDTEAFF
length: 15; size: NA; V: TRBV19; J: TRBJ2-6; D: NA; DNA: TGTGCCAGTGACCGCACCCACTCTGGGGCCAACGTCCTGACTTTC; CDR3: CASDRTHSGANVLTF
length: 15; size: NA; V: TRBV7-7; J: TRBJ2-5; D: NA; DNA: TGTGCTAGCAGCCCCGAAGGAGGGTTCCAAGAGACCCAGTACTTC; CDR3: CASSPEGGFQETQYF
length: 14; size: few; V: TRBV5-1; J: TRBJ2-5; D: TRBD1; DNA: TGCGCCAGCAGCTTGGGGGACAGCCGAGCGACCCAGTACTTC; CDR3: CASSLGDSRATQYF
length: 13; size: NA; V: TRBV9; J: TRBJ1-3; D: NA; DNA: TGTGCCAGCGCCGACGTCGGGGGAAACACCATATATTTT; CDR3: CASADVGGNTIYF
length: 17; size: NA; V: TRBV7-9; J: TRBJ2-1; D: NA; DNA: TGTGCCAGCAGCTTAGCGCGGGGCGGTAGCTCCTACAATGAGCAGTTCTTC; CDR3: CASSLARGGSSYNEQFF
length: 14; size: NA; V: TRBV30; J: TRBJ2-3; D: TRBD2; DNA: TGTGCCTGGAGTCGGACTAGCGGGGCAGATACGCAGTATTTT; CDR3: CAWSRTSGADTQYF
length: 12; size: many; V: TRBV10-3; J: TRBJ2-5; D: NA; DNA: TGTGCCATCAGTTCCAGGCAAGAGACCCAGTACTTC; CDR3: CAISSRQETQYF
length: 17; size: NA; V: TRBV7-2; J: TRBJ2-6; D: TRBD1; DNA: TGTGCCAGCAGCTCTGGGACAGGGCTCTCTGGGGCCAACGTCCTGACTTTC; CDR3: CASSSGTGLSGANVLTF
length: 13; size: NA; V: TRBV7-2; J: TRBJ1-1; D: NA; DNA: TGTGCCAGCAGCCGGGGACAGAACACTGAAGCTTTCTTT; CDR3: CASSRGQNTEAFF
length: 13; size: NA; V: TRBV18; J: TRBJ2-7; D: NA; DNA: TGTGCCAGCTCACTCCGGGACACCTACGAGCAGTACTTC; CDR3: CASSLRDTYEQYF
length: 14; size: few; V: TRBV30; J: TRBJ2-2; D: TRBD2; DNA: TGTGCCTGGAGGGGACTAGCGGGCACCGGGGAGCTGTTTTTT; CDR3: CAWRGLAGTGELFF
length: 12; size: NA; V: TRBV7-2; J: TRBJ2-1; D: NA; DNA: TGTGCCAGCAGCCCCGTTATAAATGAGCAGTTCTTC; CDR3: CASSPVINEQFF
length: 14; size: few; V: TRBV5-5; J: TRBJ2-3; D: NA; DNA: TGTGCCAGCAGCTTAACCTACATGGGGGATACGCAGTATTTT; CDR3: CASSLTYMGDTQYF
length: 15; size: many; V: TRBV2; J: TRBJ2-1; D: TRBD2; DNA: TGTGCCAGCATCGGGGACTACAGCTCCTACAATGAGCAGTTCTTC; CDR3: CASIGDYSSYNEQFF
length: 15; size: NA; V: TRBV6-1; J: TRBJ1-5; D: NA; DNA: TGTGCCAGCAGAAAACAGGGAGAAAGCAATCAGCCCCAGCATTTT; CDR3: CASRKQGESNQPQHF
length: 12; size: many; V: TRBV6-5; J: TRBJ1-1; D: NA; DNA: TGTGCCAGCAGTCGGCATAACACTGAAGCTTTCTTT; CDR3: CASSRHNTEAFF
length: 15; size: few; V: TRBV5-1; J: TRBJ2-5; D: NA; DNA: TGCGCCAGCAGCTTGGACGGTCGCCCCCAAGAGACCCAGTACTTC; CDR3: CASSLDGRPQETQYF
length: 15; size: NA; V: TRBV10-3; J: TRBJ2-6; D: NA; DNA: TGTGCCATCACCGAGGGGCCCGCTGGGGCCAACGTCCTGACTTTC; CDR3: CAITEGPAGANVLTF
length: 14; size: NA; V: TRBV11-2; J: TRBJ1-1; D: NA; DNA: TGTGCCAGCAGCTTAAGTGGGGGGATACGGGAAGCTTTCTTT; CDR3: CASSLSGGIREAFF
length: 16; size: few; V: TRBV5-8; J: TRBJ1-1; D: NA; DNA: TGTGCCAGCAGCCGTACCCTTTCAGGGGCGAGAACTGAAGCTTTCTTT; CDR3: CASSRTLSGARTEAFF
length: 16; size: NA; V: TRBV6-6; J: TRBJ1-2; D: NA; DNA: TGTGCCAGCAGCCTTACCCCAGTCAGCTCCGCCTATGGCTACACCTTC; CDR3: CASSLTPVSSAYGYTF
length: 14; size: NA; V: TRBV5-1; J: TRBJ1-1; D: NA; DNA: TGCGCCAGCAGCGTGGACCAGGGGAACACTGAAGCTTTCTTT; CDR3: CASSVDQGNTEAFF